These T cell receptor beta chains were read from a single sample in a study of OX40 agonist ivuxolimab in advanced cancers. The table came from immunoSEQ multiplex PCR; TCRdb's copy has only in-frame clones and leaves some out. The sample consists of tens of thousands of clones, around nine tenths of them appearing once. The source material was CD4+ or CD8+ T cells sorted from blood, sampled in a trial of the OX40 agonist ivuxolimab. These receptors were collected from an adult with an advanced solid tumor such as melanoma, head and neck, liver or kidney cancer. CDR3s include the opening cysteine and the closing phenylalanine or tryptophan. The D gene is left open where the match is weak. For some rows the clone size is stated as once, few or many, or as a class when expanded; others skip it.

V: TRBV19; J: TRBJ1-2; D: -; size: -; CDR3: CASRADGPLYGYTF; DNA: TGTGCCAGTAGAGCCGACGGACCCCTCTATGGCTACACCTTC
V: TRBV5-3; J: TRBJ2-5; D: TRBD1; size: -; CDR3: CARSLVADRATETQYF; DNA: TGTGCCAGAAGCTTGGTAGCGGACAGGGCAACAGAGACCCAGTACTTC
V: TRBV7-2; J: TRBJ2-7; D: -; size: -; CDR3: CASTPAGGSYEQYF; DNA: TGTGCCAGCACTCCCGCCGGGGGCTCCTACGAGCAGTACTTC
V: TRBV5-1; J: TRBJ2-3; D: TRBD2; size: -; CDR3: CASRAGGTDTQYF; DNA: TGCGCCAGCAGGGCGGGGGGCACAGATACGCAGTATTTT
V: TRBV18; J: TRBJ1-1; D: -; size: -; CDR3: CASSPSGGGSTEAFF; DNA: TGTGCCAGCTCACCCTCGGGCGGGGGGAGCACTGAAGCTTTCTTT
V: TRBV18; J: TRBJ2-1; D: -; size: -; CDR3: CASSPRSGGKSSYNEQFF; DNA: TGTGCCAGCTCACCTAGGTCTGGGGGGAAGAGCTCCTACAATGAGCAGTTCTTC
V: TRBV29-1; J: TRBJ1-2; D: -; size: few; CDR3: CSVVGYDYGYTF; DNA: TGCAGCGTTGTGGGCTATGACTATGGCTACACCTTC
V: TRBV5-1; J: TRBJ1-1; D: -; size: -; CDR3: CASSFSERLNTEAFF; DNA: TGCGCCAGCAGTTTTTCCGAACGCCTGAACACTGAAGCTTTCTTT
V: TRBV6-6; J: TRBJ2-3; D: TRBD2; size: -; CDR3: CASSYAGGPSDTQYF; DNA: TGTGCCAGCAGTTACGCGGGAGGGCCATCTGATACGCAGTATTTT
V: TRBV7-8; J: TRBJ2-3; D: -; size: -; CDR3: CASSLAAYPDTQYF; DNA: TGTGCCAGCAGCTTAGCGGCCTACCCAGATACGCAGTATTTT
V: TRBV5-1; J: TRBJ1-2; D: -; size: -; CDR3: CASSLGTVGYTF; DNA: TGCGCCAGCAGCTTGGGGACCGTCGGCTACACCTTC
V: TRBV5-4; J: TRBJ2-6; D: -; size: -; CDR3: CASRLGGLLGANVLTF; DNA: TGTGCCAGCAGATTGGGGGGATTACTAGGGGCCAACGTCCTGACTTTC
V: TRBV30; J: TRBJ2-3; D: -; size: -; CDR3: CAWRARSTDTQYF; DNA: TGTGCCTGGCGAGCTAGGAGCACAGATACGCAGTATTTT
V: TRBV7-9; J: TRBJ1-1; D: -; size: -; CDR3: CASSSQDRLNTEAFF; DNA: TGTGCCAGCAGCTCCCAGGACAGATTGAACACTGAAGCTTTCTTT
V: TRBV5-1; J: TRBJ2-5; D: TRBD1; size: -; CDR3: CASSLDRGGETQYF; DNA: TGCGCCAGCAGCTTGGACAGGGGCGGTGAGACCCAGTACTTC
V: TRBV29-1; J: TRBJ1-2; D: -; size: -; CDR3: CSVERGYGYTF; DNA: TGCAGCGTTGAGAGGGGCTATGGCTACACCTTC